This T cell receptor beta chain was observed in a study of shared clonotypes between healthy human individuals. The wider study: Two female and a few male donors aged 18 to 49 were enrolled.

Using immunoSEQ multiplex PCR, the repertoire was profiled, and TCRdb retains in-frame clones only, with some absent. The data contain approximately 1.1 million clones, approximately 78% of them singletons. The study, taken as a whole, reports: Across a handful of donors, naive CD4 shared roughly 5.2%, naive CD8 under 4%, memory CD4 more than 2%, memory CD8 around 0.36%.

Germline V gene data show CDR1 as SGHRS and CDR2 as YFSETQ. The CDR3 has 14 residues. Between the trimmed V and J ends, which lost 1 base and 0 bases, there was a span of 7 bases. Worth noting for this clone: Its antigen is undetermined.

V is TRBV5-1 and J is TRBJ2-5; D is undetermined. Specimen: memory CD4+ T cells from PBMCs. Documented subset: CD45RA-negative fraction. The TCR originated in a man younger than 35 in good health. Some clones in this sample may be carry-over from other donors' samples. The CDR3 protein is CASSLMPDQETQYF. CDR3 nucleotides: TGCGCCAGCAGCTTGATGCCGGACCAAGAGACCCAGTACTTC. The whole variable domain, remainder taken from reference TRBV5-1 and TRBJ2-5, is KAGVTQTPRYLIKTRGQQVTLSCSPISGHRSVSWYQQTPGQGLQFLFEYFSETQRNKGNFPGRFSGRQFSNSRSEMNVSTLELGDSALYLCASSLMPDQETQYFGPGTRLLVL.